This T cell receptor (beta chain) stems from a study of molecular identifiers for immune sequencing clone quantification. Across the study: Within a replicate experiment, RNA obtained from either approximately 22,000 or 94,000 naive CD8 cells was divided into five aliquots, and four of those aliquots were then sequenced.

CDR1 is LNHDA, CDR2 SQIVND, per germline (reference sequence). The CDR3 is 16 residues long. Trimming at V came to 5 bases and at J to 2 bases, leaving 8 bases not matched to a gene. This clonotype occurred once. Library preparation followed earlier protocols using designated TCR primers. Via MiXCR, TCRdb re-called the PCR reads, giving one row per CDR3 protein. Seen here are hundreds of thousands of distinct CDR3 sequences, 25% observed once, and the top ten hold 0.78%. V and J are TRBV19 and TRBJ1-5; 8 nucleotides line up with TRBD1. The sequence derives from a human donor in good health. Some libraries in this study had Jurkat cell RNA spiked in. Material for sequencing was naive CD8+ T cells from blood, with Jurkat cell RNA spiked in. Sample subset: FACS-sorted CD8+CD4-CCR7+CD45RA+ naive T cells. DNA for the CDR3: TGTGCCAGTAGTCCCTGGACAGGGTCGGGCAATCAGCCCCAGCATTTT. It encodes CASSPWTGSGNQPQHF.